This T cell receptor beta chain was retrieved from a study of control samples from healthy donors and cancer patients. With 5 bases removed from V and 2 bases from J, the gap between germline ends came to 14 bases. The germline V gene encodes CDR1 SGHRS and CDR2 YFSETQ. The CDR3 has 14 residues. Produced via immunoSEQ multiplex PCR; TCRdb's table is partial and in-frame only. Among 90,000 or so clones listed, about 86% were seen once. This sequence joins TRBV5-1 and TRBJ2-7, with D maybe TRBD2 (6 bases). Sequencing input: blood. This TCR derives from a woman aged 45-65 years in good health. The CDR3 region is CASRGGPSTYEQYF. The CDR3 DNA is TGCGCCAGCAGGGGGGGACCGTCCACCTACGAGCAGTACTTC.